The clone carrying this T cell receptor (beta chain) was counted once. Its antigen is still unknown. Since the CDR3 does not end with the conserved phenylalanine or tryptophan, this likely comes from a read error. A primer matching the constant region was used to make TCR beta cDNA from approximately 520 ng of total RNA. Slightly modified ARM-PCR with three nested multiplex PCR rounds yielded TCR beta libraries. With TRBV1-TRBV30 forward primers and a C-beta reverse primer, the first two PCR rounds were run for nine to eleven cycles each. MiXCR was run by TCRdb on the multiplex PCR reads, yielding one entry per CDR3 protein. The sample shows 100,000 or so distinct CDR3 sequences, roughly 80% of them seen only once. The data are from a study of tumor-infiltrating lymphocytes in primary liver carcinoma. Study outcomes and limitations: Researchers found tumor-adjacent and tumor-blood pairs overlapped less than tumor region pairs.

The study co-extracted DNA and RNA from around 20-30 mg of unsorted bulk tissue. The patients lived with chronic HBV infection and had not yet received any treatment. Germline assignment: CDR1 SQVTM and CDR2 ANQGSEA. This CDR3 comprises 15 residues. This receptor was identified in a man in his forties with primary liver carcinoma and hepatitis B virus infection. Specimen: liver tumor tissue from sampling region 3. Noted subset: tumor region T3, left-lateral pole. The V and J genes are TRBV29-1 and TRBJ2-2; 10 positions match TRBD2. Written as DNA, the CDR3 is TGCAGCTTTGGGACTAGCGCGGCGAACACCGGGAAGCTGTTTCTT. Translating it yields CSFGTSAANTGKLFL.